One TCR beta chain is described in this entry. This clonotype was found many times. Its binding antigen is unknown. The input lacks base qualities; no much larger clone sits a single base away. Library creation used multiplex PCR. TCRdb records Illumina HiSeq 4000 as the sequencer. To build TCR beta libraries, CDR3 regions were amplified by Arm-PCR using iRepertoire HTBI primers. Before sequencing, the PCR products underwent gel purification. In the original analysis: Gene usage analysis of CDR3 amino acid clonotypes used the approximately 62 TRBV and 14 TRBJ segments found across samples. COPE and FqMerger were used to merge filtered high-quality paired reads into contigs. BLAST was used to align contigs to IMGT TRBV, TRBD and TRBJ reference genes, with CDR3 defined following IMGT. Any clonotype with a frequency above 0.1% was counted as a highly expanded clone. Shannon entropy served as the measure of repertoire diversity, while the Gini coefficient captured V-J evenness. Clonotypes shared by more than one individual were considered public. In TCRdb, the public reads were trimmed at Q25 with fastp and aligned with MiXCR, with productive beta chains retained. Here each entry gathers all rows of one CDR3 protein and keeps the most common genes and DNA. The V and J calls come from TCRdb's annotation, not from the publication. The sample contains more than 300,000 distinct CDR3 sequences, around 15% of them found a single time. In total, the top ten clones hold around a fifth of the sample.

This entry comes from a study of regulatory T cells in long-lasting Graves disease (dated by TCRdb to the early 2020s). Looking at the study overall: Newly diagnosed Graves' disease patients had taken antithyroid drugs for less than 3 months. Peripheral blood TCR sequencing and RNA sequencing compared persistent Graves' disease patients with newly diagnosed Graves' disease patients. The study was conducted in China and was registered as a clinical trial. A total of roughly 35 samples were covered by TCR sequencing, comprising approximately 13 persistent and around 20 newly diagnosed Graves' disease patients.

Reading the label with the study, this specimen's time point is: newly diagnosed GD, antithyroid drugs for less than 3 months. For both TCR sequencing and RNA sequencing, RNA was extracted from PBMCs in TRIzol. The diagnosis of Graves' disease was made according to American Thyroid Association guidelines. Patients for the study were recruited at an endocrinology department in Xi'an, China. Each patient gave 7 to 9.5 milliliters of peripheral blood, collected in an EDTA anticoagulant tube. Ficoll Paque Plus density gradient separation was used to isolate PBMCs, and no further T cell sorting was performed. An Agilent 2100 Bioanalyzer and agarose gel were used to check RNA quality, and a NanoDrop 2000 was used to measure RNA concentration. The full study reports these points: The study examined only peripheral blood because the primary lesion, thyroid tissue, could not be accessed. The authors acknowledged the small sample size as a limitation that may reduce accuracy. Patients with persistent disease shared more public clonotypes (fewer than 3,000) than newly diagnosed patients did (around 1,000). Sequencing and analysis were limited to the TCR beta chain. Preferential use of TRBV28, TRBJ1-2 and TRBJ2-5 was observed in persistent disease, whereas TRBV20-1 and TRBJ2-1 were favored in newly diagnosed disease. Compared with newly diagnosed patients, persistent Graves' disease patients had lower TCR Shannon entropy and fewer highly expanded clones, which suggests clonal expansion.

From cysteine to phenylalanine, the CDR3 is 13 amino acids long. Kept here is only the CDR3 DNA, which spans 39 bases and is read in frame from base 1. V sheds 6 bases and J sheds 3 bases, leaving 8 bases between their ends. The sequencing here drew on peripheral blood mononuclear cells (PBMCs), taken at new diagnosis, from a patient treated with antithyroid drugs. The chain is encoded by TRBV12-3 or TRBV12-4 joined to TRBJ2-2, with TRBD1 as a weak D call on 6 bases. The receptor comes from a female donor with Graves disease. Here is the DNA: TGTGCCAGCAGGAGACAGGACACCGGGGAGCTGTTTTTT. The translation is CASRRQDTGELFF.